A single sample is the source of the 23 T cell receptor beta chains below, sequenced in a study of blood T cell repertoires in COVID-19. TCRdb's copy holds only in-frame clones and misses some; the assay was immunoSEQ multiplex PCR. The table shows just under 60,000 clones, with about 91% occurring only once. Sequencing was done on a sample of peripheral blood. The receptors derive from a man aged 55 to 70 with acute or convalescent COVID-19.

The chain combines TRBV29-1 with TRBJ2-3; 14 nucleotides align to TRBD2. The CDR3 is made up of 17 amino acids. Germline CDR1 is SQVTM and CDR2 is ANQGSEA. The ends lost 4 bases at V and 4 bases at J; junction bases unmatched: 10. This CDR3 is CSVGGGGTSGSADTQYF. CDR3 bases: TGCAGCGTTGGCGGGGGGGGGACTAGCGGGAGTGCAGATACGCAGTATTTT.

J is TRBJ2-1 and V is TRBV27; tentative D call: TRBD2 (6 bases). Trimming removed 7 bases at V and 0 bases at J, with 16 bases between. The CDR3 extends over 16 amino acids. Germline assignment: CDR1 MNHEY and CDR2 SMNVEV (reference sequence). CDR3 sequence reads: CASKPQGLSSYNEQFF. For the CDR3, the DNA is TGTGCCAGCAAACCCCAGGGACTGAGCTCCTACAATGAGCAGTTCTTC.

This sequence joins TRBV9 and TRBJ1-1, with D unclear. The germline gives CDR1 SGDLS, CDR2 YYNGEE. V was cut by 0 bases and J by 1 base, with 4 bases left in between. The CDR3 is made up of 13 amino acids. The CDR3: CASSVASNTEAFF. In nucleotides, the CDR3 is TGTGCCAGCAGCGTAGCCTCGAACACTGAAGCTTTCTTT. Full variable domain (remainder filled in from reference TRBV9 and TRBJ1-1): DSGVTQTPKHLITATGQRVTLRCSPRSGDLSVYWYQQSLDQGLQFLIQYYNGEERAKGNILERFSAQQFPDLHSELNLSSLELGDSALYFCASSVASNTEAFFGQGTRLTVV.

This clone was detected once. The chain couples TRBV10-2 to TRBJ1-6; TRBD1 aligns across 8 bases. V lost 3 bases to trimming and J lost 10 bases; unmatched junction nucleotides: 5. The CDR3 runs 14 residues. The germline V gene encodes CDR1 WSHSY and CDR2 SAAADI. CDR3 DNA sequence: TGCGCCAGCAGTGAAACAGGGGGAGGCTCACCCCTCCACTTT. Its translation: CASSETGGGSPLHF.

A note on this clone: The sample carries other DNA sequences with the same CDR3. The gene calls are TRBV27 and TRBJ2-1, with TRBD2 matching over 7 bases. There are 14 residues in the CDR3. Per the germline V gene, CDR1 is MNHEY and CDR2 is SMNVEV (reference sequence). V dropped 8 bases and J dropped 2; count of bases not matched to a gene: 6. CDR3 sequence: CASGGDGTYNEQFF. CDR3 sequence (DNA): TGTGCCAGCGGGGGGGATGGGACCTACAATGAGCAGTTCTTC.

This rearrangement joins TRBV5-4 to TRBJ2-3; TRBD2 is a possible D gene (5 bases). Germline CDR1 SGHNT, CDR2 YYREEE (reference sequence). The CDR3 extends over 15 amino acids. V lost 0 bases and J 3 bases, leaving 11 bases between the germline ends. This CDR3 reads CASSLAGSGTDTQYF. Here the CDR3 DNA reads TGTGCCAGCAGCTTGGCGGGATCGGGAACAGATACGCAGTATTTT.

This sequence joins TRBV19 and TRBJ2-2; D perhaps matches TRBD1 (5 bases). The V and J ends lost 11 bases and 2 bases respectively, with 12 bases between them. CDR3 length equals 13 residues. From germline, CDR1 is LNHDA and CDR2 SQIVND (reference sequence). For the CDR3, the DNA is TGTGCCGGACAAGAGTCAAACACCGGGGAGCTGTTTTTT. It codes for CAGQESNTGELFF. Full variable domain (remainder filled in from reference TRBV19 and TRBJ2-2): DGGITQSPKYLFRKEGQNVTLSCEQNLNHDAMYWYRQDPGQGLRLIYYSQIVNDFQKGDIAEGYSVSREKKESFPLTVTSAQKNPTAFYLCAGQESNTGELFFGEGSRLTVL.

The rearrangement uses TRBV5-1 and TRBJ2-2; weak D call: TRBD2 (6 bases). The CDR3 runs 16 residues. Germline values: CDR1 SGHRS, CDR2 YFSETQ. V was shortened by 1 base and J by 7 bases, with 17 bases between the two germline ends. The CDR3 DNA reads TGCGCCAGCAGCTTGTCACTAGCTATCAGGGACGGGGAGCTGTTTTTT. Its protein is CASSLSLAIRDGELFF.

The chain carries TRBV18 and TRBJ1-3; D ambiguous. V lost 4 bases to trimming and J lost 0 bases, with 4 bases between them. Germline assignment: CDR1 KGHSH and CDR2 LQKENI. This CDR3 has 13 amino acids. CDR3 sequence (DNA): TGTGCCAGCTCACAGAGCTCTGGAAACACCATATATTTT. It translates to CASSQSSGNTIYF. The full variable domain, its missing parts supplied by reference TRBV18 and TRBJ1-3, is NAGVMQNPRHLVRRRGQEARLRCSPMKGHSHVYWYRQLPEEGLKFMVYLQKENIIDESGMPKERFSAEFPKEGPSILRIQQVVRGDSAAYFCASSQSSGNTIYFGEGSWLTVV.

The V gene is TRBV11-2, the J gene TRBJ2-4, with D possibly matching TRBD1 (6 bases). Trimming took off 1 base at V and 8 bases at J, with 12 bases between the two ends. The CDR3 has 14 residues. The germline V gene encodes CDR1 SGHAT and CDR2 FQNNGV. The CDR3 DNA is TGTGCCAGCAGCTTAGCAGGGGCGACCGACATTCAGTACTTC. Encoded protein: CASSLAGATDIQYF.

The table lists this clone with a few counts. The rearrangement joins TRBV5-1 to TRBJ2-7; 7 bases are a match to TRBD2. The CDR3 spans 21 residues. V trimming: 0 bases; J trimming: 6 bases; junction bases outside the gene matches: 27. Per the germline V gene, CDR1 is SGHRS and CDR2 is YFSETQ. CDR3 bases: TGCGCCAGCAGCTTGGCTCGAGCGGGGCTCAATACCAACCTCCGGCCGTCCGAGCAGTACTTC. Translating it yields CASSLARAGLNTNLRPSEQYF. The whole variable domain, remainder taken from reference TRBV5-1 and TRBJ2-7, is KAGVTQTPRYLIKTRGQQVTLSCSPISGHRSVSWYQQTPGQGLQFLFEYFSETQRNKGNFPGRFSGRQFSNSRSEMNVSTLELGDSALYLCASSLARAGLNTNLRPSEQYFGPGTRLTVT.

V is TRBV21-1 and J is TRBJ2-1; TRBD1, the table's D call, lacks a check against the DNA. TRBV21-1 corresponds to a pseudogene. This CDR3 is 17 amino acids long. CDR3 amino acids: CASTRTGPLEGYNEQFF. In DNA form, the CDR3 reads TGTGCCAGCACCCGGACAGGCCCCCTCGAAGGCTACAATGAGCAGTTCTTC.

This rearrangement joins TRBV5-6 to TRBJ2-5; 11 positions match TRBD1. CDR3 length: 15 residues. Germline V gene lookup returns CDR1 SGHDT and CDR2 YYEEEE. Trimming at V came to 1 base and at J to 4 bases, leaving 3 bases not matched to a gene. The CDR3 bases are TGTGCCAGCAGCTTGATCGGGACAGGGGGAGAGACCCAGTACTTC. Protein product: CASSLIGTGGETQYF.

This chain connects TRBV10-2 to TRBJ2-7, with D perhaps matching TRBD1 (5 bases). V shed 6 bases and J shed 2 bases, with 11 bases lying between them. The CDR3 is made up of 13 amino acids. Germline-derived CDR1 and CDR2 are WSHSY and SAAADI. The CDR3 DNA follows: TGCGCCAGCAGCCGCAGGGAAGCCTACGAGCAGTACTTC. This encodes CASSRREAYEQYF.

V and J are TRBV30 and TRBJ2-2, with 13 bases matching TRBD2. CDR3 length: 18 residues. Trimming at V came to 2 bases and at J to 6 bases, leaving 12 bases not matched to a gene. The germline V gene encodes CDR1 GTSNPN and CDR2 SVGIG (reference sequence). The CDR3 DNA sequence: TGTGCCTGGAGTCGTTTTAAACTAGCGGGAGGGCCTGCCGGGGAGCTGTTTTTT. Translation gives CAWSRFKLAGGPAGELFF.

The chain carries TRBV29-1 and TRBJ2-7, with 7 bases lining up with TRBD2. The J segment lost 9 bases and the V segment lost 0 bases, leaving 2 bases of the junction unmatched. The germline V gene encodes CDR1 SQVTM and CDR2 ANQGSEA. This CDR3 has 11 residues. CDR3 region: CSVEDSGGQYF. The CDR3 DNA follows: TGCAGCGTTGAAGATTCGGGAGGGCAGTACTTC.

The V call is TRBV30, the J call TRBJ1-2; D remains ambiguous. This CDR3 is built from 10 residues. V was clipped by 5 bases and J by 7 bases, with 8 bases between them. Germline V CDR1 and CDR2: GTSNPN, SVGIG (reference sequence). CDR3 nucleotides: TGTGCCTGGGGGATAGCTGGCTACACCTTC. The encoded protein is CAWGIAGYTF.

The chain carries TRBV5-1 and TRBJ1-2, with TRBD1 matching 7 bases. The V segment lost 4 bases and the J segment 6 bases; nucleotides outside the gene matches: 3. Germline values: CDR1 SGHRS, CDR2 YFSETQ. CDR3 size: 12 residues. CDR3 loop: CASSPGQNGYTF. The CDR3 DNA follows: TGCGCCAGCAGCCCGGGACAGAATGGCTACACCTTC.

The V gene is TRBV7-8, the J gene TRBJ1-3, with 9 nucleotides matching TRBD1. In germline, CDR1 is SGHVS, CDR2 FQNEAQ. Unmatched junction bases numbered 3, after V lost 4 bases and J lost 2 bases. CDR3 length equals 15 residues. CDR3 in amino acids: CASSWDRDPGNTIYF. The CDR3 DNA sequence: TGTGCCAGCAGCTGGGACAGGGACCCTGGAAACACCATATATTTT.

The chain uses TRBV5-1 and TRBJ2-7; D perhaps matches TRBD1 (6 bases). V lost 5 bases and J 3 bases, leaving 9 bases between the germline ends. Germline V gene data show CDR1 as SGHRS and CDR2 as YFSETQ. The CDR3 extends over 12 amino acids. The CDR3 protein is CASRDSLYEQYF. The CDR3 bases are TGCGCCAGCAGGGACAGCCTCTACGAGCAGTACTTC.

This clone is a singleton in its sample. The chain links TRBV9 to TRBJ1-1; TRBD1 might be the D (5 bases). V lost 4 bases and J lost 1, with 5 bases in between. Germline loops: CDR1 SGDLS, CDR2 YYNGEE. The CDR3 sequence is 12 residues long. CDR3 nucleotide sequence: TGTGCCAGCAGCACAGGGAACACTGAAGCTTTCTTT. It translates to CASSTGNTEAFF. Full variable domain (outside the CDR3, taken from reference TRBV9 and TRBJ1-1): DSGVTQTPKHLITATGQRVTLRCSPRSGDLSVYWYQQSLDQGLQFLIQYYNGEERAKGNILERFSAQQFPDLHSELNLSSLELGDSALYFCASSTGNTEAFFGQGTRLTVV.

The CDR3 region has the DNA TGTGCCAGCAGCCCTACTAGCGGGACCTACGAGCAGTACTTC. Amino acids: CASSPTSGTYEQYF. This rearrangement joins TRBV5-5 to TRBJ2-7, with 10 bases identical to TRBD2. The germline gives CDR1 SGHKS, CDR2 YYEKEE (reference sequence). This CDR3 region has 14 residues. With V trimmed by 4 bases and J by 2 bases, 3 bases remained unmatched.

The chain uses TRBV6-4 and TRBJ2-3, with TRBD2 identical over 10 bases. The trim removed 5 bases at V and 5 bases at J, leaving 7 bases unmatched. The CDR3 contains 15 residues. The germline V gene has CDR1 MRHNA and CDR2 SNTAGT. This CDR3 is CASSPSGSPRDTQYF. The DNA for the CDR3 is TGTGCCAGCAGTCCTAGCGGGAGCCCCAGAGATACGCAGTATTTT.